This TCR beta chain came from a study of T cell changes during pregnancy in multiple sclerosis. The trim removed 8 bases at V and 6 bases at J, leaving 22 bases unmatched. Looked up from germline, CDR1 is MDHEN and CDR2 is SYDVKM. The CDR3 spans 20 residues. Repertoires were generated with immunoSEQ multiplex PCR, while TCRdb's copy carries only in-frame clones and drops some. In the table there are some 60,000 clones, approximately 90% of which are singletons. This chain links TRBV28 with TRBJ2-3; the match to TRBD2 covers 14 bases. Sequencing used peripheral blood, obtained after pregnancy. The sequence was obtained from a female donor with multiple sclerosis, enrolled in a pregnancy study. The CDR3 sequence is CASDTTGLAGGLGRWDTQYF. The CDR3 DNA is TGTGCCAGCGATACTACCGGACTAGCGGGGGGCTTGGGGAGGTGGGATACGCAGTATTTT.